This T cell receptor beta chain was found in a study of identical twins. This clonotype has just a few counts. MiXCR, run by TCRdb on the 5' RACE reads, gives a single entry per CDR3 protein. The table has about 920,000 distinct CDR3 sequences, approximately 13% seen once; the top ten hold around 1.5%. Germline V CDR1 and CDR2: SGHRS, YFSETQ. This CDR3 region has 16 residues. V shed 0 bases and J shed 2 bases, with 13 bases lying between them. The data were also submitted as part of a second study, on yellow fever vaccine responses in identical twins.

This receptor was identified in a woman younger than 35 in good health. The chain recombines TRBV5-1 with TRBJ2-3; D possibly corresponds to TRBD2 (5 bases). Sequences were obtained from PBMCs. In DNA, the CDR3 is TGCGCCAGCAGCTTGGCCGAGCGGCTAGCCACAGATACGCAGTATTTT. Its translation is CASSLAERLATDTQYF.